This T cell receptor (beta chain) was sequenced during a study of blood T cell repertoires in COVID-19. This CDR3 contains 15 residues. J gave up 6 bases and V 3 bases, and 8 bases lay outside the gene matches. Germline loops: CDR1 SEHNR, CDR2 FQNEAQ (reference sequence). Libraries were prepared by immunoSEQ multiplex PCR; TCRdb keeps only in-frame clonotypes and omits some of them. The sample has some 190,000 clones; more than 70% are singletons. Sequencing was done on a sample of peripheral blood. This receptor was identified in a human donor in a cohort sampled during active COVID-19. The V call is TRBV7-9, the J call TRBJ2-7; TRBD1 matches at 10 bases. CDR3 amino acids: CASSLLGTGAGEQYF. The DNA of the CDR3 is TGTGCCAGCAGCTTGCTGGGGACAGGGGCGGGCGAGCAGTACTTC.